This note documents a single T cell receptor beta chain sequence. What it binds is unknown. Germline-derived CDR1 and CDR2 are DFQATT and SNEGSKA (reference sequence). V was cut by 0 bases and J by 2 bases, with 8 bases left in between. This CDR3 is built from 13 residues. Combining a sample-barcoded 5' primer with a J-beta primer mix, a second PCR ran for about 6 to 11 cycles. Tags on each cDNA molecule came from a template-switch adaptor with 12 random nucleotides. TCRdb re-called the 5' RACE reads through MiXCR, storing one row per CDR3 protein. Of some 1.5 million distinct CDR3 sequences listed, 28% were seen once; the top ten hold roughly 8%. The sample is drawn from a study of blood T cells in healthy people across ages. Findings and limits, study-wide: Compared with aged donors, long-lived donors showed fewer expanded clones, suggesting selection. Expanded clonotype shifts may have been confounded, as the donors had an unknown CMV status. The study found TCR beta diversity correlated strongly with naive T cell percentage.

The V gene is TRBV20-1, the J gene TRBJ2-7, with D uncertain. The TCR sequence derives from a woman aged 25 to 45 in good health. Specimen: blood. Here the CDR3 DNA reads TGCAGTGCTAGAGAGCACCGGGCCTACGAGCAGTACTTC. Protein product: CSAREHRAYEQYF.